This record looks at one TCR beta chain sequence and its context. This clone was seen ten or more times. Its antigen remains unidentified. Per-nucleotide qualities are absent, and no much larger clonotype sits a single base away. The data were obtained in a study of metastatic and nonmetastatic thyroid tumors (dated by TCRdb to 2020 to 2021). Concerning the study at large: Repertoires from peripheral blood and from tumor or nodule tissue samples of malignant and benign thyroid patients were compared. Paper-wide results and their limitations: TCR beta diversity was reported as significantly higher in malignant tumors than in benign nodules, in both blood and tumor samples.

Deletion took 1 base off V and 0 bases off J, with a span of 10 bases between the germline ends. The germline V gene specifies MGHRA as CDR1 and YSYEKL as CDR2. The CDR3 starts with the cysteine, ends with the phenylalanine, and has 15 residues. Kept here is only the CDR3 DNA, which spans 45 bases and is read in frame from base 1. No treatment had been received by any patient before thyroid surgery. The study retrospectively analysed patient clinical samples collected from about 2012 to 2019 using T-cell receptor beta sequencing. The library was generated by PCR. The sequencer was an Illumina HiSeq 4000. High-throughput sequencing was used to profile the TCR beta-chain CDR3 region of every patient. As for how the authors treated the data: A classifier to discriminate distant-metastatic papillary thyroid cancer patients was built from CDR3 differences across clinicopathological groups. To measure repertoire diversity the researchers used the Shannon index, while the Morisita-Horn index served to gauge how similar the tumor and blood repertoires were. TCRdb reran the public reads through fastp at Q25 and MiXCR, keeping productive beta chains. TCRdb assigned the V and J calls; the authors' analysis was not used. The table for this sample lists tens of thousands of clones; less than 30% of them were counted only once. The biggest ten clones account for 6.5% to 9% of the sample.

Material: blood. The TCR comes from a female donor with papillary thyroid cancer or a benign thyroid nodule (not recorded which). Some clones in this sample may be carry-over from other donors' samples. Recombination joined TRBV4-1 with TRBJ2-7, with TRBD1 perhaps the D gene, on 6 matching bases. The nucleotide sequence is given as TGCGCCAGCAGCCAAGTTAGCAGGGGCTCCTACGAGCAGTACTTC. The resulting protein is CASSQVSRGSYEQYF.